These 2 T cell receptor beta chains came from one sample sequenced in a study of T cells after yellow fever vaccination. Using its own MiXCR run on the 5' RACE reads, TCRdb lists one record per CDR3 protein. This repertoire shows just under 600,000 distinct CDR3 sequences, approximately 15% found once; its top ten account for about 14%. Sequences were derived from PBMCs, sampled on the day of the yellow fever booster vaccination. All receptors come from a man aged 30 to 39 who received the YFV17D yellow fever vaccine.

The gene calls are TRBV19 and TRBJ1-5; possibly TRBD1 for D (6 bases). The length of the CDR3 is 15 residues. Trimming took off 9 bases at V and 2 bases at J, with 17 bases between the two ends. The V gene's germline CDR1 is LNHDA and CDR2 SQIVND (reference sequence). The CDR3 region is CASGPGHPGNQPQHF. The CDR3 nucleotides read TGTGCCAGCGGGCCGGGACATCCGGGCAATCAGCCCCAGCATTTT.

In this sample, this clonotype turned up a few times. The J gene is TRBJ1-5, the V gene TRBV9; D is unresolved. V was trimmed by 3 bases and J by 9 bases, leaving 13 bases between them. Germline values: CDR1 SGDLS, CDR2 YYNGEE. The CDR3 spans 13 residues. The CDR3 loop reads CASSASTGPPQHF. CDR3 nucleotides: TGTGCCAGCAGCGCTAGTACCGGGCCGCCCCAGCATTTT.